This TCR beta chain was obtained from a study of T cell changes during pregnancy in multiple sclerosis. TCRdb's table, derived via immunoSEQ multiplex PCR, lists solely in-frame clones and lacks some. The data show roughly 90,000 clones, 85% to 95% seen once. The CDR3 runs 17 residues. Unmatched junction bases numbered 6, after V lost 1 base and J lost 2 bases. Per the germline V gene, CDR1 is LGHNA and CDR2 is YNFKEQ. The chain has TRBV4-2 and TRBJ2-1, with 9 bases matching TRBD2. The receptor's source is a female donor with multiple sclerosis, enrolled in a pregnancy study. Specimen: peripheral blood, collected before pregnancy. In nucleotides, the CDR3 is TGTGCCAGCAGCCAAGTTAAAGCGGGGGGCCCCTACAATGAGCAGTTCTTC. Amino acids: CASSQVKAGGPYNEQFF.